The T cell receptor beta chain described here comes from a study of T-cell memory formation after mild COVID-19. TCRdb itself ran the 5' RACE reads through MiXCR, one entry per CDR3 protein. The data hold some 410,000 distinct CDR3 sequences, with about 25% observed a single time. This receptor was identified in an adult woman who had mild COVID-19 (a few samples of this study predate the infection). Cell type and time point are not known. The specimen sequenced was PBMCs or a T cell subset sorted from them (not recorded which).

Here the CDR3 DNA reads TGTGCCAGCTCCCCTGGGCAGGTGGATACGCAGTATTTT. This gives the protein CASSPGQVDTQYF. The chain employs TRBV6-5 and TRBJ2-3; D is undetermined. With 8 bases removed from V and 6 bases from J, the gap between germline ends came to 15 bases. The CDR3 loop spans 13 amino acids. Germline V gives CDR1 MNHEY, CDR2 SVGAGI.